These T cell receptor beta chains were read from a single sample in a study of identical twins. TCRdb processed the 5' RACE reads anew with MiXCR; each CDR3 protein has one entry. The table shows fewer than 250,000 distinct CDR3 sequences, with about 7% occurring only once. These data were also reused for a study on yellow fever vaccine responses in identical twins.

Material for sequencing was memory (CD45RO+) T cells sorted from blood. The receptors stem from a woman aged 18-35 years in good health. Both conserved end residues are part of each CDR3. Each record gives: J gene, D gene, clone size, V gene, CDR3 DNA, CDR3 protein. D genes are given only for firm matches. Clone size is shown for a subset of rows, as once, few, many or a class of expanded clone.

J: TRBJ1-5
D: .
size: many
V: TRBV20-1
DNA: TGCAGTGCTAGAGGTTACGGGGGGCTAGGTCAGCCCCAGCATTTT
CDR3: CSARGYGGLGQPQHF

J: TRBJ2-3
D: TRBD2
size: few
V: TRBV9
DNA: TGTGCCAGCAGCGGCCCGGGACTAGCTCACACAGATACGCAGTATTTT
CDR3: CASSGPGLAHTDTQYF

J: TRBJ2-7
D: .
size: many
V: TRBV28
DNA: TGTGCCAGCAGTTCCGGACAGATACCCTACGAGCAGTACTTC
CDR3: CASSSGQIPYEQYF

J: TRBJ2-2
D: .
size: many
V: TRBV5-1
DNA: TGCGCCAGCAGCTTGGATGCCGCCTCGAACACCGGGGAGCTGTTTTTT
CDR3: CASSLDAASNTGELFF

J: TRBJ2-1
D: TRBD2
size: many
V: TRBV11-2
DNA: TGTGCCAGCACGATAGCGGGGGGGTACAATGAGCAGTTCTTC
CDR3: CASTIAGGYNEQFF

J: TRBJ2-3
D: .
size: many
V: TRBV15
DNA: TGTGCCACCACCGAGAGGGGGGGGGCCGCAGATACGCAGTATTTT
CDR3: CATTERGGAADTQYF

J: TRBJ2-3
D: .
size: .
V: TRBV5-1
DNA: TGCGCCAGCAGCTTGCTAGAGGGCCGGAATACGCAGTATTTT
CDR3: CASSLLEGRNTQYF

J: TRBJ2-1
D: TRBD1
size: .
V: TRBV28
DNA: TGTGCCAGCAGTTTCAGGGGGCAAATCAATTATGTGCAGTTCTTC
CDR3: CASSFRGQINYVQFF

J: TRBJ2-7
D: TRBD1
size: few
V: TRBV5-5
DNA: TGTGCCAGCAGACAGGGGGCTTCCTACGAGCAGTACTTC
CDR3: CASRQGASYEQYF

J: TRBJ1-2
D: .
size: many
V: TRBV6-5
DNA: TGTGCCAGCAGTTACGGAACTCTTACAGGATTCTACACCTTC
CDR3: CASSYGTLTGFYTF

J: TRBJ2-4
D: .
size: few
V: TRBV28
DNA: TGTGCCAGCAGTTATCCGCAGTGGGGGCTGGGCCCCAAAAACATTCAGTACTTC
CDR3: CASSYPQWGLGPKNIQYF

J: TRBJ2-1
D: TRBD2
size: .
V: TRBV28
DNA: TGTGCCAGCAGTTTAAAGGGGAGCGGGAGGAGCTTAGGTGAGCAGTTCTTC
CDR3: CASSLKGSGRSLGEQFF

J: TRBJ1-1
D: TRBD1
size: few
V: TRBV20-1
DNA: TGCAGTGCTGGACAGGACGGGGAGGCTGAAGCTTTCTTT
CDR3: CSAGQDGEAEAFF

J: TRBJ1-1
D: .
size: few
V: TRBV29-1
DNA: TGCAGCGTTGAACAGAGCAAGAACACTGAAGCTTTCTTT
CDR3: CSVEQSKNTEAFF

J: TRBJ1-5
D: TRBD1
size: many
V: TRBV7-8
DNA: TGTGCCAGCAGATGGGGACAGGGGATTGATCAGCCCCAGCATTTT
CDR3: CASRWGQGIDQPQHF

J: TRBJ1-4
D: .
size: few
V: TRBV28
DNA: TGTGCCAGCAACCCAGGGGCGCGGGGTGAAAAACTGTTTTTT
CDR3: CASNPGARGEKLFF

J: TRBJ1-2
D: .
size: many
V: TRBV5-1
DNA: TGCGCCAGCAGCTTCACAACCGGGACACAATATGGCTACACCTTC
CDR3: CASSFTTGTQYGYTF

J: TRBJ2-6
D: .
size: many
V: TRBV4-1
DNA: TGCGCCAGCAGCCAAGATAGGACACAGCCGTCCAACGTCCTGACTTTC
CDR3: CASSQDRTQPSNVLTF

J: TRBJ2-5
D: TRBD2
size: .
V: TRBV7-2
DNA: TGTGCCAGCAGCTTAGCCGGGACTAGTTTTTGGGAGACCCAGTACTTC
CDR3: CASSLAGTSFWETQYF

J: TRBJ1-2
D: .
size: .
V: TRBV12-3/TRBV12-4
DNA: TGTGCCAGCACCCCGGGCAGATATGGCTACACCTTC
CDR3: CASTPGRYGYTF

J: TRBJ1-1
D: .
size: medium-sized
V: TRBV10-3
DNA: TGTGCCATCAGTGAATGGGGGGCAGACACTGAAGCTTTCTTT
CDR3: CAISEWGADTEAFF

J: TRBJ1-4
D: .
size: .
V: TRBV10-3
DNA: TGTGCCATCAGTGAGGGAAAAGGGACCCTAAATGAAAAACTGTTTTTT
CDR3: CAISEGKGTLNEKLFF

J: TRBJ2-3
D: .
size: .
V: TRBV2
DNA: TGTGCCAGCAAGGAGGGACGAGGGGATACGCAGTATTTT
CDR3: CASKEGRGDTQYF

J: TRBJ2-7
D: .
size: few
V: TRBV7-9
DNA: TGTGCCAGCAGCTTAGGAGGGACGCCTTCCTACGAGCAGTACTTC
CDR3: CASSLGGTPSYEQYF

J: TRBJ2-4
D: TRBD1
size: .
V: TRBV4-1
DNA: TGCGCCAGCAGCCAAGAGTCTCTGGACAGGGGCAAAAACATTCAGTACTTC
CDR3: CASSQESLDRGKNIQYF

J: TRBJ2-1
D: TRBD1
size: few
V: TRBV10-3
DNA: TGTGCCATCAGTGAGGTGACAGGGGTTAATGAGCAGTTCTTC
CDR3: CAISEVTGVNEQFF

J: TRBJ2-1
D: TRBD2
size: .
V: TRBV12-3/TRBV12-4
DNA: TGTGCCAGCAGTTTAGTAGCGGGAGGGTTCGATGAGCAGTTCTTC
CDR3: CASSLVAGGFDEQFF

J: TRBJ2-5
D: .
size: .
V: TRBV7-3
DNA: TGTGCCAGCAGCCGTGATCCGGCTGAGACCCAGTACTTC
CDR3: CASSRDPAETQYF

J: TRBJ1-1
D: .
size: few
V: TRBV6-1
DNA: TGTGCCAGCAGTGAGAGGGGTATAACTGAAGCTTTCTTT
CDR3: CASSERGITEAFF

J: TRBJ2-5
D: .
size: few
V: TRBV3-1
DNA: TGTGCCAGCACCCCTGGGAGGGAGACCCAGTACTTC
CDR3: CASTPGRETQYF

J: TRBJ2-7
D: .
size: few
V: TRBV3-1
DNA: TGTGCCAGCAGCCAAGATCTTGTAGGGGGTTCCTACGAGCAGTACTTC
CDR3: CASSQDLVGGSYEQYF

J: TRBJ1-1
D: .
size: few
V: TRBV6-1
DNA: TGTGCCAGCAGTGTTAGCAGGGGAAGCACTGAAGCTTTCTTT
CDR3: CASSVSRGSTEAFF

J: TRBJ1-2
D: TRBD1
size: many
V: TRBV18
DNA: TGTGCCAGCTCACAACTGGACAGGGAGGGCTATGGCTACACCTTC
CDR3: CASSQLDREGYGYTF

J: TRBJ2-3
D: TRBD2
size: many
V: TRBV4-2
DNA: TGTGCCAGCAGCCAAGATCGGCCAGCGGGAGGGCCTATAGATACGCAGTATTTT
CDR3: CASSQDRPAGGPIDTQYF

J: TRBJ1-3
D: .
size: many
V: TRBV9
DNA: TGTGCCAGCAGCGTAGCTGAGGGAACTGGAAACACCATATATTTT
CDR3: CASSVAEGTGNTIYF

J: TRBJ2-1
D: .
size: many
V: TRBV24-1
DNA: TGTGCCACCAGTGATGGCAGCGGGCCCACCTACAATGAGCAGTTCTTC
CDR3: CATSDGSGPTYNEQFF

J: TRBJ1-6
D: .
size: few
V: TRBV20-1
DNA: TGCAGTGCTAGGTGGGATTTGGGTCAAGAGAGAGGTTTTAATTCACCCCTCCACTTT
CDR3: CSARWDLGQERGFNSPLHF

J: TRBJ2-2
D: .
size: many
V: TRBV28
DNA: TGTGCCAGCAGTTTATGGGGGAGGACTAACACCGGGGAGCTGTTTTTT
CDR3: CASSLWGRTNTGELFF

J: TRBJ1-2
D: TRBD1
size: .
V: TRBV28
DNA: TGTGCCAGCAGTAGCCAGGGACAGCTCCATGGCTACACCTTC
CDR3: CASSSQGQLHGYTF

J: TRBJ2-2
D: .
size: few
V: TRBV20-1
DNA: TGCAGCGCTAACGTCGGGGGCCGGAACACCGGGGAGCTGTTTTTT
CDR3: CSANVGGRNTGELFF

J: TRBJ2-7
D: TRBD2
size: .
V: TRBV27
DNA: TGTGCCACCCAGAAGCGGGGTTTCTACGAGCAGTACTTC
CDR3: CATQKRGFYEQYF

J: TRBJ1-3
D: .
size: many
V: TRBV12-3/TRBV12-4
DNA: TGTGCCAGCAGTGCCCGTGGGGTGAGCTCTGGAAACACCATATATTTT
CDR3: CASSARGVSSGNTIYF

J: TRBJ2-1
D: .
size: .
V: TRBV9
DNA: TGTGCCAGCAGCGTAGGGGGGGGGCTACATACTTACAATGAGCAGTTCTTC
CDR3: CASSVGGGLHTYNEQFF

J: TRBJ1-6
D: TRBD1
size: .
V: TRBV27
DNA: TGTGCCAGCAGTTTACAGGGGGCGTTTGTTTTACCCCTCCACTTT
CDR3: CASSLQGAFVLPLHF

J: TRBJ1-1
D: TRBD1
size: .
V: TRBV5-1
DNA: TGCGCCACCCGGGAAGGGACAGGGAACACTGAAGCTTTCTTT
CDR3: CATREGTGNTEAFF

J: TRBJ2-3
D: .
size: many
V: TRBV7-6
DNA: TGTGCCAGCAGCTACAGGGTTCCCCCAGATACGCAGTATTTT
CDR3: CASSYRVPPDTQYF

J: TRBJ2-4
D: TRBD1
size: few
V: TRBV28
DNA: TGTGCCAGCAGTTTAGCCCGGGACAGGGGATCCTTAGCCAAAAACATTCAGTACTTC
CDR3: CASSLARDRGSLAKNIQYF

J: TRBJ2-1
D: TRBD2
size: few
V: TRBV15
DNA: TGTGCCACCAGCATAGGAGCGGGAGACAATGAGCAGTTCTTC
CDR3: CATSIGAGDNEQFF

J: TRBJ2-1
D: TRBD2
size: few
V: TRBV2
DNA: TGTGCCAGCAGTCCGCTAGCGGGGTACAATGAGCAGTTCTTC
CDR3: CASSPLAGYNEQFF

J: TRBJ1-4
D: .
size: many
V: TRBV7-8
DNA: TGTGCCAGCATTCCTGGACGGACAACTAATGAAAAACTGTTTTTT
CDR3: CASIPGRTTNEKLFF

J: TRBJ2-1
D: TRBD2
size: few
V: TRBV7-8
DNA: TGTGCCAGCAGCAAGGGACTAGATGAGCAGTTCTTC
CDR3: CASSKGLDEQFF

J: TRBJ2-1
D: .
size: .
V: TRBV5-1
DNA: TGCGCCAGCAGCTTGGTGGGGGCGGGAGCAGGTGAGCAGTTCTTC
CDR3: CASSLVGAGAGEQFF

J: TRBJ2-2
D: TRBD1
size: few
V: TRBV10-3
DNA: TGTGCCTCCAGGACAGGAGGGAACACCGGGGAGCTGTTTTTT
CDR3: CASRTGGNTGELFF

J: TRBJ2-1
D: TRBD1
size: many
V: TRBV6-1
DNA: TGTGCCAGCAGACCACAGGGGGGCTCCTACAATGAGCAGTTCTTC
CDR3: CASRPQGGSYNEQFF

J: TRBJ2-5
D: .
size: many
V: TRBV10-2
DNA: TGCGCCAGCAGTGAGCGTCGGGCAGGCCTAGGGGGGACCCAGTACTTC
CDR3: CASSERRAGLGGTQYF

J: TRBJ1-6
D: .
size: .
V: TRBV28
DNA: TGTGCCAGCAGCGACTTGGATTCACCCCTCCACTTT
CDR3: CASSDLDSPLHF